Listed below are T cell receptor beta chains from one sample, sequenced in a study of blood T cell repertoires in COVID-19. Sequencing used immunoSEQ multiplex PCR; TCRdb keeps in-frame clones, though not all of them. The sample has 110,000 to 150,000 clones, more than 65% seen once. The sequenced sample consisted of peripheral blood. The receptors originated from a man aged 60-69 years with active or convalescent COVID-19. The CDR3 runs from the conserved cysteine through the conserved F or W. The D gene is left open where the match is weak.

>.|TRBJ1-2|TRBV19
CASSITDSGYTF
>TRBD1|TRBJ1-5|TRBV5-1
CASSSGGESNQPQHF
>TRBD1|TRBJ2-2|TRBV19
CASSRGQGAGTGELFF
>TRBD1|TRBJ2-5|TRBV11-3
CASSLGTAAGETQYF
>TRBD1|TRBJ2-2|TRBV5-1
CASSLQGSGTGELFF
>.|TRBJ2-3|TRBV4-1
CASSQIAISTDTQYF
>.|TRBJ1-3|TRBV19
CASSIGGTGNTIYF
>.|TRBJ1-2|TRBV6-2/TRBV6-3
CASSYFGGDYGYTF
>.|TRBJ1-5|TRBV19
CASSIRLIFGTRGSPQHF
>TRBD1|TRBJ1-2|TRBV18
CASSLGTGTGGLNYGYTF
>.|.|TRBV13
CASSFDRWTTSSGNTIYF
>TRBD1|TRBJ1-3|TRBV30
CAWTGQPSSGNTIYF
>TRBD2|TRBJ2-1|TRBV15
CATSRPPGLAGAMSEQFF
>.|TRBJ1-1|TRBV27
CASSLYMFRLNSRRDTEAFF
>TRBD2|TRBJ2-3|TRBV6-2/TRBV6-3
CASSYPTSGRSTDTQYF
>.|TRBJ2-2|TRBV5-6
CASSPGKNTGELFF
>.|TRBJ1-2|TRBV3-1/TRBV3-2
CASSPQGRGTGGYTF
>TRBD1|TRBJ1-6|TRBV7-6
CASSLYPTGFNSPLHF
>TRBD2|TRBJ2-1|TRBV6-5
CASSGSGSFREQFF
>.|TRBJ1-1|TRBV30
CAWRPGGGNTEAFF
>TRBD1|TRBJ2-2|TRBV7-9
CASSTIQGADTGELFF
>TRBD1|TRBJ1-1|TRBV19
CASSIGQAMNTEAFF
>.|TRBJ2-1|TRBV11-2
CASSFPDGAGPYNEQFF
>.|TRBJ1-5|TRBV6-2/TRBV6-3
CASSYGQGGGNQPQHF
>.|TRBJ2-5|TRBV12-5
CASGLTADWTVQETQYF
>TRBD2|TRBJ2-2|TRBV5-1
CASSLAGTRDTGELFF
>TRBD1|TRBJ1-2|TRBV10-2
CASSRGQEGGYTF